Sequencing of this TCR beta chain was carried out in a study of blood T cell repertoires in COVID-19. Study details: There were acute and convalescent COVID-19 samples, and they came from the United States, Italy and Spain. T cells, B-cell-depleted T cells, or PBMCs supplied cDNA or gDNA.

This CDR3 has 12 amino acids. The ends were cut back, 8 bases at V and 6 bases at J, with 14 bases in the middle. The germline gives CDR1 KGHSH, CDR2 LQKENI. The authors' processing: By means of reference gene primer amplification, nucleated cell counts were estimated. Sequencing was performed with immunoSEQ multiplex PCR; in TCRdb, only in-frame clones are kept and a portion is missing. The D gene and trimming were derived from the DNA, and the V and J assignments and clone size from that table. The repertoire has 30,000 to 50,000 clones, about nine tenths of them found once; the top ten carry approximately 14%.

The sample taken for sequencing was peripheral blood. The source of this sequence is a woman aged 25 to 39 in a cohort sampled during active COVID-19. The chain carries TRBV18 and TRBJ2-7, with D perhaps matching TRBD2 (6 bases). The CDR3 DNA sequence: TGTGCCAGCCAGAATCGGGAGCGCGAGCAGTACTTC. This gives the protein CASQNREREQYF. Looking up the rest from reference TRBV18 and TRBJ2-7 gives the full variable domain: NAGVMQNPRHLVRRRGQEARLRCSPMKGHSHVYWYRQLPEEGLKFMVYLQKENIIDESGMPKERFSAEFPKEGPSILRIQQVVRGDSAAYFCASQNREREQYFGPGTRLTVT.